This entry lists 28 T cell receptor beta chains sequenced from one sample in a study of T-cell memory formation after mild COVID-19. TCRdb ran MiXCR on the 5' RACE reads and lists one entry per CDR3 protein. The data show under 650,000 distinct CDR3 sequences, under 20% seen once. The sequenced sample consisted of PBMCs or a T cell subset sorted from them (not recorded which). These receptors were obtained from an adult woman who had mild COVID-19 (a few samples of this study predate the infection). Cell type and time point are not known.

The chain combines TRBV7-2 with TRBJ2-3; D tentatively fits TRBD1 or TRBD2 (6 bases each). The CDR3 covers 15 residues. CDR1 and CDR2 (germline): SGHTA, FQGNSA. The V gene lost 6 bases and the J gene lost 1 base, with 14 bases spanning the gap. The CDR3 region is CASRGGPRGTDTQYF. The CDR3 coding sequence is TGTGCCAGCAGGGGGGGCCCGCGGGGCACAGATACGCAGTATTTT.

The genes are TRBV29-1 and TRBJ2-1; tentative D call: TRBD2 (6 bases). Deletions cut 7 bases from V and 0 bases from J, with 13 bases between. Germline lookup yields CDR1 SQVTM and CDR2 ANQGSEA. This CDR3 is built from 14 residues. CDR3 in amino acids: CSDARGTSYNEQFF. For the CDR3, the DNA is TGCAGCGACGCGCGGGGTACCTCCTACAATGAGCAGTTCTTC.

The J gene is TRBJ2-7, the V gene TRBV6-2 or TRBV6-3; 11 nucleotides agree with TRBD2. Losses at the gene ends were 4 bases for V and 1 base for J; bases not matched to a gene: 9. The CDR3 extends over 17 amino acids. The germline V gene has CDR1 MNHEY and CDR2 SVGEGT. The CDR3 spells CASSLAPSGRISYEQYF. The CDR3 nucleotides are TGTGCCAGCAGTTTGGCCCCTAGCGGGAGGATTTCCTACGAGCAGTACTTC.

There are many counts of this clonotype. This chain connects TRBV15 to TRBJ1-6, with D unresolved. Trimming shortened V by 8 bases and J by 4 bases, and 24 bases separated the two germline ends. The CDR3 consists of 18 residues. Germline loops: CDR1 LNHNV, CDR2 YYDKDF (reference sequence). This CDR3 is CATPSRRGAWFYNSPLHF. DNA for the CDR3: TGTGCCACCCCCTCGCGCCGCGGAGCGTGGTTTTATAATTCACCCCTCCACTTT.

The DNA of the CDR3 is TGTGCCAGCAGCGCCTCACCGGGACAGAATATTCCCAATGAGCAGTTCTTC. It yields the protein CASSASPGQNIPNEQFF. The chain combines TRBV11-2 with TRBJ2-1; 7 nucleotides align to TRBD1. Germline assignment: CDR1 SGHAT and CDR2 FQNNGV. This CDR3 is built from 17 residues. V gave up 5 bases and J gave up 6 bases; unmatched junction bases: 16.

The chain carries TRBV7-2 and TRBJ2-5; 10 bases fit TRBD2. CDR1 is SGHTA and CDR2 is FQGNSA in the germline V gene. The V and J ends lost 1 base and 1 base, in that order; junction bases with no gene match: 3. The CDR3 length is 16 residues. DNA for the CDR3: TGTGCCAGCAGCTTAGTCTCTAGCGGGGGCCAAGAGACCCAGTACTTC. As protein: CASSLVSSGGQETQYF.

In this sample, this clonotype turned up a few times. This rearrangement joins TRBV27 to TRBJ2-5; D might be TRBD1 (6 bases). The CDR3 has 15 amino acids. Germline V gives CDR1 MNHEY, CDR2 SMNVEV (reference sequence). Trimming took off 0 bases at V and 1 base at J, with 9 bases between the two ends. The CDR3 sequence is CASSLSGRGQETQYF. DNA for the CDR3: TGTGCCAGCAGTTTATCTGGCAGGGGCCAAGAGACCCAGTACTTC.

V gene TRBV6-2 or TRBV6-3 combines with J gene TRBJ2-1, with TRBD2 matching over 8 bases. Germline V gene data show CDR1 as MNHEY and CDR2 as SVGEGT. This CDR3 region has 20 residues. V shed 0 bases and J 0 bases; nucleotides not matched to a gene: 13. CDR3 sequence (DNA): TGTGCCAGCAGTTACTCGTTTGAACTAGCGGAGCCCAGCTCCTACAATGAGCAGTTCTTC. It is translated as CASSYSFELAEPSSYNEQFF.

The chain combines TRBV7-9 with TRBJ2-7; D might be TRBD1 (5 bases). This CDR3 is 13 amino acids long. Between the trimmed V and J ends, which lost 1 base and 5 bases, there was a span of 9 bases. Germline V CDR1 and CDR2: SEHNR, FQNEAQ (reference sequence). In DNA, the CDR3 is TGTGCCAGCAGCTTAGAGACACAGGACGAGCAGTACTTC. This translates into CASSLETQDEQYF.

This clonotype was seen a few times. This chain connects TRBV24-1 to TRBJ2-7; 7 nucleotides line up with TRBD1. J lost 2 bases, V lost 4 bases, and 4 bases had no gene match. The germline gives CDR1 KGHDR, CDR2 SFDVKD. The CDR3 consists of 14 residues. The CDR3 bases are TGTGCCACCAGTGAACTGGACAGGCCCTACGAGCAGTACTTC. Translating it yields CATSELDRPYEQYF.

The table lists this clonotype with many counts. V is TRBV7-2 and J is TRBJ1-1; D call uncertain. Germline CDR1 is SGHTA and CDR2 is FQGNSA. Trimming shortened V by 5 bases and J by 1 base, and 11 bases separated the two germline ends. The CDR3 loop spans 14 amino acids. The CDR3 protein is CASSTRRTNTEAFF. DNA of the CDR3: TGTGCCAGCAGCACGCGACGGACGAACACTGAAGCTTTCTTT.

This clonotype occurred a few times. The chain uses TRBV30 and TRBJ2-7; 9 nucleotides match TRBD2. Germline trimming cut 5 bases from V and 4 bases from J; bases unmatched to any gene: 3. The CDR3 contains 12 residues. The germline gives CDR1 GTSNPN, CDR2 SVGIG (reference sequence). The CDR3 DNA follows: TGTGCCTGGGGACTAGCGCTATACGAGCAGTACTTC. It yields the protein CAWGLALYEQYF.

This clonotype has only a few counts. V and J are TRBV6-5 and TRBJ2-5; D may be TRBD2 (5 bases). The V end was cut by 0 bases, the J end by 0 bases, with 14 bases between. There are 17 residues in the CDR3. Germline CDR1 MNHEY, CDR2 SVGAGI. The CDR3, as DNA: TGTGCCAGCAGTTACTCGAGGTTTAGCGCGTACCAAGAGACCCAGTACTTC. Its translation: CASSYSRFSAYQETQYF.

The gene calls are TRBV3-1 and TRBJ2-7; D remains unclear. The V end lost 0 bases, the J end lost 6 bases, and 9 bases lay between the germline ends. Germline V gives CDR1 LGHDT, CDR2 YNNKEL (reference sequence). There are 13 residues in the CDR3. The chain's CDR3 is CASSQEGWGEQYF. The CDR3, as DNA: TGTGCCAGCAGCCAAGAGGGTTGGGGCGAGCAGTACTTC.

This clonotype occurred a few times. This chain links TRBV14 with TRBJ2-1; 16 bases align to TRBD2. The CDR3 is 18 amino acids. Trimming removed 4 bases from V and 0 bases from J; junction bases left unmatched: 3. Germline V lookup: CDR1 SGHDN, CDR2 FVKESK. CDR3 in amino acids: CASSRGLAGGPSYNEQFF. In DNA, the CDR3 is TGTGCCAGCAGCCGGGGACTAGCGGGGGGGCCCTCCTACAATGAGCAGTTCTTC.

Only a few counts were recorded for this clonotype. The gene calls are TRBV5-1 and TRBJ2-3; 7 bases align to TRBD2. Germline lookup yields CDR1 SGHRS and CDR2 YFSETQ. The V segment lost 4 bases and the J segment 2 bases; nucleotides outside the gene matches: 10. There are 16 residues in the CDR3. CDR3: CASSLGPAGTTDTQYF. Written as DNA, the CDR3 is TGCGCCAGCAGCCTTGGCCCAGCGGGGACCACAGATACGCAGTATTTT.

The table lists this clonotype with many counts. The chain employs TRBV9 and TRBJ2-3; 7 bases map to TRBD1. J gave up 5 bases and V 0 bases, and 6 bases lay outside the gene matches. The CDR3 loop spans 15 amino acids. Germline assignment: CDR1 SGDLS and CDR2 YYNGEE. In nucleotides, the CDR3 is TGTGCCAGCAGCGTAGGGACAGGCGTTCAAGATACGCAGTATTTT. It is translated as CASSVGTGVQDTQYF.

This clonotype was counted a few times. The gene calls are TRBV12-3 or TRBV12-4 and TRBJ2-2; D not certain. This CDR3 has 13 amino acids. Trimming removed 2 bases at V and 6 bases at J, with 7 bases between. The CDR3 nucleotides are TGTGCCAGCAGTTTAAAAAGGGCCGGGGAGCTGTTTTTT. Translating gives CASSLKRAGELFF.

J is TRBJ2-7 and V is TRBV30; the D is unclear. There are 12 residues in the CDR3. Germline assignment: CDR1 GTSNPN and CDR2 SVGIG (reference sequence). With 1 base removed from V and 0 bases from J, the gap between germline ends came to 4 bases. For the CDR3, the DNA is TGTGCCTGGAGTGCCCACTCCTACGAGCAGTACTTC. Protein: CAWSAHSYEQYF.

This chain joins TRBV5-1 and TRBJ1-4; possibly TRBD1 for D (5 bases). This CDR3 has 15 amino acids. Trimming took 3 bases from V and 5 from J, leaving 14 bases between them. The germline V gene has CDR1 SGHRS and CDR2 YFSETQ. The CDR3 spells CASSSTGTENEKLFF. The CDR3 DNA is TGCGCCAGCAGCTCGACCGGGACGGAAAATGAAAAACTGTTTTTT.

This chain uses TRBV7-2 with TRBJ1-2; tentative D call: TRBD1 (6 bases). This CDR3 is 14 amino acids long. V lost 1 base to trimming and J lost 2 bases, with 8 bases between them. CDR1 and CDR2 (germline): SGHTA, FQGNSA. CDR3 loop: CASSLGQDNYGYTF. In DNA, the CDR3 is TGTGCCAGCAGCTTAGGACAGGACAACTATGGCTACACCTTC.

The V gene is TRBV20-1, the J gene TRBJ2-1; D tentatively reads TRBD1 or TRBD2 (5 bases each). The CDR3 runs to 11 residues. Trimming shortened V by 6 bases and J by 10 bases, and 13 bases separated the two germline ends. The germline CDR1 and CDR2 sequences are DFQATT and SNEGSKA (reference sequence). CDR3 region: CSAIPGPEQFF. The CDR3 DNA follows: TGCAGTGCCATACCGGGACCCGAGCAGTTCTTC.

The table lists this clonotype with a few counts. The junction does not match germline at one end; this may be a read error. This chain connects TRBV15 to TRBJ1-5, with 7 bases identical to TRBD1. In germline, CDR1 is LNHNV, CDR2 YYDKDF (reference sequence). This CDR3 has 15 amino acids. The CDR3 coding sequence is TGTGCCACCAGCGGAGACAGGGACGGTTATCAGCCCCAGCATTTT. This translates into CATSGDRDGYQPQHF.

V is TRBV14 and J is TRBJ2-1, with D uncertain. The CDR3 contains 11 residues. Between the trimmed V and J ends, which lost 3 bases and 8 bases, there was a span of 5 bases. Per germline, CDR1 SGHDN and CDR2 FVKESK. DNA of the CDR3: TGTGCCAGCAGCCATTGGCATGAGCAGTTCTTC. Its translation: CASSHWHEQFF. The whole variable domain, remainder taken from reference TRBV14 and TRBJ2-1, is EAGVTQFPSHSVIEKGQTVTLRCDPISGHDNLYWYRRVMGKEIKFLLHFVKESKQDESGMPNNRFLAERTGGTYSTLKVQPAELEDSGVYFCASSHWHEQFFGPGTRLTVL.

At least ten counts were recorded for this clonotype. The chain recombines TRBV7-8 with TRBJ2-1; D possibly corresponds to TRBD2 (6 bases). V lost 1 base, J lost 0 bases, and 19 bases lay in between. The CDR3 runs to 19 residues. Germline CDR1 reads SGHVS; CDR2 reads FQNEAQ. The CDR3 sequence is CASSLVGSAFGSSYNEQFF. The CDR3 nucleotides are TGTGCCAGCAGCTTAGTAGGTAGCGCGTTCGGGAGCTCCTACAATGAGCAGTTCTTC.

In this sample, this clonotype turned up a few times. The chain recombines TRBV27 with TRBJ2-7; no reliable D call. In germline, CDR1 is MNHEY, CDR2 SMNVEV (reference sequence). Trimming removed 4 bases at V and 0 bases at J, with 13 bases between. CDR3 length equals 15 residues. The CDR3 bases are TGTGCCAGCAGTTGGAAAGCCGAGAGCTCCTACGAGCAGTACTTC. This encodes CASSWKAESSYEQYF.

In its sample, this clonotype was seen a few times. This rearrangement joins TRBV2 to TRBJ1-5; no definite D call. The germline V gene has CDR1 SNHLY and CDR2 FYNNEI. V lost 6 bases and J lost 5, with 11 bases in between. This CDR3 spans 13 amino acids. The DNA for the CDR3 is TGTGCCAGCAGGGGAGTTGATCATCAGCCCCAGCATTTT. Translation gives CASRGVDHQPQHF.

The J gene is TRBJ2-1, the V gene TRBV27; 9 bases map to TRBD2. Looked up from germline, CDR1 is MNHEY and CDR2 is SMNVEV (reference sequence). This CDR3 comprises 15 residues. V was pared by 7 bases and J by 7 bases, with 11 bases of the junction left unmatched. As DNA, the CDR3 is TGTGCCAGCACGACTAGCGGTACGTTTTCAAATGAGCAGTTCTTC. Its translation is CASTTSGTFSNEQFF.